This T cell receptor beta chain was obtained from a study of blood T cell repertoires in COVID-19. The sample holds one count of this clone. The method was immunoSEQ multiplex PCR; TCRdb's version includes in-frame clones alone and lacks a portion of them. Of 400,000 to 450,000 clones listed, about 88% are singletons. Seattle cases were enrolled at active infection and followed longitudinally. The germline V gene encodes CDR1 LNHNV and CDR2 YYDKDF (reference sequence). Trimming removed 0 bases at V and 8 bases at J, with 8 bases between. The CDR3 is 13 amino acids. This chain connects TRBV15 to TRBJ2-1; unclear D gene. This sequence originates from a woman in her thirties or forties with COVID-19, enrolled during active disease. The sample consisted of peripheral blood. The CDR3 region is CATSRDHNHEQFF. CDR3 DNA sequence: TGTGCCACCAGCAGAGATCACAACCATGAGCAGTTCTTC.